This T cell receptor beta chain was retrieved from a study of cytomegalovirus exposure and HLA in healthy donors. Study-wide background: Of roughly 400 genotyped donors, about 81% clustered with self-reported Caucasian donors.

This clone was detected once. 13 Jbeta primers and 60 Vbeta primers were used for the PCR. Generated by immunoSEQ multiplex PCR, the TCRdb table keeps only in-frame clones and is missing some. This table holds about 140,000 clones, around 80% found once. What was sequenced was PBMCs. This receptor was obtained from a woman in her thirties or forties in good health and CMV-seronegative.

CDR3 amino acids: CASSIPSPGQGSYGYTF. CDR3 sequence (DNA): TGTGCCAGTAGTATCCCGTCCCCGGGACAGGGCTCTTATGGCTACACCTTC. The rearrangement links TRBV19 to TRBJ1-2; 9 positions match TRBD1. CDR3 length: 17 amino acids. The germline V gene has CDR1 LNHDA and CDR2 SQIVND (reference sequence). V was pared by 3 bases and J by 5 bases, with 13 bases of the junction left unmatched.